The sequence of this T cell receptor (beta chain) was determined in a study of cytomegalovirus exposure and HLA in healthy donors. Trimming removed 0 bases at V and 2 bases at J, with 11 bases between. Germline CDR1 LNHDA, CDR2 SQIVND (reference sequence). The CDR3 spans 16 residues. Use of 60 Vbeta and 13 Jbeta primers characterized the PCR. The data were produced by immunoSEQ multiplex PCR, yet TCRdb's version contains in-frame clones alone and is incomplete. The sample includes 40,000 to 55,000 clones, about three quarters of them seen just once. V is TRBV19 and J is TRBJ1-5, with no clear D. The sequencing sample was made of PBMCs. The receptor was derived from a woman aged 45-65 years in good health and CMV-seronegative. The CDR3 spells CASSIDPGNGNQPQHF. The CDR3 nucleotides read TGTGCCAGTAGTATAGATCCGGGGAACGGCAATCAGCCCCAGCATTTT.